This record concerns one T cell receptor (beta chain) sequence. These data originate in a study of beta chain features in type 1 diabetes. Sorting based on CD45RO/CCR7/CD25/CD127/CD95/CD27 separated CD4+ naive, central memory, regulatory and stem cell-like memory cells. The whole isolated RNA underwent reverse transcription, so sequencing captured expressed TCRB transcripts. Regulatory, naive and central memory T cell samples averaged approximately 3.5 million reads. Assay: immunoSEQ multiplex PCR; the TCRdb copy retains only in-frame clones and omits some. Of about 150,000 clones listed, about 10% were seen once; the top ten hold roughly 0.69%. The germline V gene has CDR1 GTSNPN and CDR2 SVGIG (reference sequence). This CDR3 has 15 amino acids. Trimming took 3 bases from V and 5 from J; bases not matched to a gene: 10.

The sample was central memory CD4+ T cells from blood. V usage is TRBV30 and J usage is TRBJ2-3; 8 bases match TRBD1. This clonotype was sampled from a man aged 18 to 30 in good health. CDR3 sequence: CAWSPTDRAGDTQYF. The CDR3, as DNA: TGTGCCTGGAGCCCTACGGACAGGGCCGGAGATACGCAGTATTTT.